The 13 T cell receptor beta chains listed next were all sequenced from one sample in a study of CD8+ T cells in alopecia areata. Once RNA had been extracted, it was reverse transcribed into cDNA to act as the sequencing template. The assay was immunoSEQ multiplex PCR, and TCRdb's table has in-frame clones only and misses some. The repertoire holds more than 200,000 clones, with around two thirds as singletons. This specimen consisted of CD4+ T cells sorted from blood, obtained at week 0. All receptors derive from a human donor with alopecia areata.

J is TRBJ2-1 and V is TRBV6-1; the match to TRBD2 covers 9 bases. CDR1 is MNHNS and CDR2 is SASEGT in the germline V gene. This CDR3 contains 16 residues. V lost 4 bases, J lost 1 base, and 5 bases stayed unmatched. DNA for the CDR3: TGTGCCAGCAGTGCCCTAGCGGGGTGGTCCTACAATGAGCAGTTCTTC. As protein: CASSALAGWSYNEQFF.

The chain uses TRBV9 and TRBJ2-1, with 8 bases that match TRBD2. CDR1 and CDR2 (germline): SGDLS, YYNGEE. With 0 bases clipped from V and 7 bases from J, the junction kept 3 bases outside the gene matches. This CDR3 contains 14 residues. The CDR3 coding sequence is TGTGCCAGCAGCGTAGGACTAGCGACGAATGAGCAGTTCTTC. Translation gives CASSVGLATNEQFF.

The chain combines TRBV30 with TRBJ2-3; 9 nucleotides line up with TRBD2. The CDR3 extends over 15 amino acids. Germline CDR1 and CDR2: GTSNPN and SVGIG (reference sequence). With V trimmed by 7 bases and J by 3 bases, 11 bases remained unmatched. The CDR3 region is CAFTVRRGGTDTQYF. In DNA form, the CDR3 reads TGTGCCTTCACAGTCCGGCGGGGGGGTACAGATACGCAGTATTTT.

The chain uses TRBV13 and TRBJ1-4; no clear D gene. This CDR3 is built from 14 residues. V gave up 5 bases and J gave up 3 bases, with 10 bases separating them. Germline assignment: CDR1 PRHDT and CDR2 FYEKMQ (reference sequence). CDR3 sequence (DNA): TGTGCCAGCAGCCGGGCCTCACCTAATGAAAAACTGTTTTTT. Its protein is CASSRASPNEKLFF.

The chain combines TRBV5-1 with TRBJ2-6; D might be TRBD1 (6 bases). The V end was cut by 4 bases, the J end by 2 bases, with 10 bases between. The CDR3 runs 15 residues. Germline V gives CDR1 SGHRS, CDR2 YFSETQ. CDR3 sequence (DNA): TGCGCCAGCAGCCCACAGGGTACTGGGGCCAACGTCCTGACTTTC. It codes for CASSPQGTGANVLTF.

This chain uses TRBV27 with TRBJ1-3; TRBD1 might be the D (5 bases). Germline V CDR1 and CDR2: MNHEY, SMNVEV (reference sequence). V dropped 3 bases and J dropped 2 bases, with 11 bases sitting between them. The CDR3 covers 15 residues. For the CDR3, the DNA is TGTGCCAGCAGTTTTTCCTGGGGACCTGGAAACACCATATATTTT. Protein sequence: CASSFSWGPGNTIYF.

This clone was detected once. The chain recombines TRBV29-1 with TRBJ2-7; 7 bases are a match to TRBD1. CDR1 and CDR2 (germline): SQVTM, ANQGSEA. The CDR3 contains 13 residues. Losses at the gene ends were 6 bases for V and 3 bases for J; bases not matched to a gene: 8. For the CDR3, the DNA is TGCAGCGTAGAAAACAGGGGTAACTACGAGCAGTACTTC. Amino acid sequence: CSVENRGNYEQYF.

This chain links TRBV20-1 with TRBJ1-2; D remains unclear. Trimming took 6 bases from V and 1 from J, leaving 6 bases between them. CDR1 DFQATT and CDR2 SNEGSKA come from the germline V gene (reference sequence). CDR3 length: 11 residues. CDR3 amino acids: CSAPHNYGYTF. The DNA for the CDR3 is TGCAGTGCCCCCCATAACTATGGCTACACCTTC.

This clone was recorded once. The V call is TRBV29-1, the J call TRBJ2-2; TRBD1 matches 10 bases. CDR1 is SQVTM, CDR2 ANQGSEA, per germline. This CDR3 comprises 13 residues. The CDR3, as DNA: TGCGGCGGTGGACAGGGGGTAACCGGGGAGCTGTTTTTT. It yields the protein CGGGQGVTGELFF.

V gene TRBV7-9 combines with J gene TRBJ1-1; the D is unclear. CDR1 and CDR2 from the germline V gene are SEHNR and FQNEAQ (reference sequence). The V end lost 1 base, the J end lost 8 bases, and 14 bases lay between the germline ends. The CDR3 has 14 amino acids. CDR3 coding DNA: TGTGCCAGCAGCTTAGGAGGAATGGGCCCAGAAGCTTTCTTT. It codes for CASSLGGMGPEAFF.

There are many counts of this clone. The chain is built from TRBV29-1 and TRBJ1-1, with unresolved D. Germline CDR1 and CDR2: SQVTM and ANQGSEA. V lost 4 bases and J 5 bases, leaving 8 bases between the germline ends. The CDR3 loop spans 11 amino acids. The CDR3 sequence is CSVVIPTEAFF. CDR3 in DNA: TGCAGCGTTGTTATTCCAACTGAAGCTTTCTTT.

The chain links TRBV2 to TRBJ2-1; 9 nucleotides line up with TRBD2. CDR3 length: 16 amino acids. Germline V gives CDR1 SNHLY, CDR2 FYNNEI. V dropped 8 bases and J dropped 9; count of bases not matched to a gene: 17. The CDR3 spells CASQPTGRGGHGEQFF. Written as DNA, the CDR3 is TGTGCCAGCCAACCTACCGGGCGGGGGGGCCACGGTGAGCAGTTCTTC.

The rearrangement uses TRBV30 and TRBJ2-1; a weak D match, TRBD2 (5 bases). The CDR3 runs to 15 residues. Germline V gene sequence: CDR1 GTSNPN, CDR2 SVGIG (reference sequence). Trimming removed 3 bases from V and 3 bases from J, with 15 bases in between. In DNA form, the CDR3 reads TGTGCCTGGAGATTGGGGAGCCTAAACTACAATGAGCAGTTCTTC. Translating gives CAWRLGSLNYNEQFF.